The T cell receptor (beta chain) under discussion was sequenced for a study of response to subunit inactivated influenza vaccine. Study-level results: A suggestion made by the authors is that each seasonal influenza vaccination recruits few new T cells.

This clonotype was detected many times. Antigen: not known. TCRdb reprocessed the RT-PCR reads via MiXCR and lists one record per CDR3 protein. The data show 450,000 to 600,000 distinct CDR3 sequences, less than 7.5% seen once. The sequencing here drew on PBMCs from blood, taken around 25 months after vaccination. The origin of this receptor is a man aged 50 to 69 who received an inactivated influenza vaccine.

CDR3 nucleotide sequence: TGTGCCAGCAGCCCCCAAGGGGGATTCGGCTATGGCTACACCTTC. It codes for CASSPQGGFGYGYTF. V is TRBV3-1 and J is TRBJ1-2; D is possibly TRBD1 (6 bases). This CDR3 is built from 15 residues. Trimming stripped 4 bases from V and 4 bases from J, with 16 bases between. Germline V gene lookup returns CDR1 LGHDT and CDR2 YNNKEL (reference sequence).